Presented here are 14 T cell receptor beta chains from one specimen sequenced in a study of naive and memory T cell subsets. RNA was extracted from under 3 ml of whole blood of healthy adults. For blood and skin samples, reverse transcription used TCR alpha and beta constant primers. TCRdb reprocessed the 5' RACE reads via MiXCR and lists one record per CDR3 protein. The data contain tens of thousands of distinct CDR3 sequences, roughly a quarter of them singletons. Receptors were obtained from a female donor in good health.

This clonotype was recorded at least ten times. This chain joins TRBV7-2 and TRBJ1-2; TRBD1 matches at 9 bases. This CDR3 has 16 residues. The germline gives CDR1 SGHTA, CDR2 FQGNSA. With 2 bases clipped from V and 9 bases from J, the junction kept 13 bases outside the gene matches. The CDR3 sequence: CASSLIAGQGGWRYTF. CDR3 in DNA: TGTGCCAGCAGCTTAATTGCGGGACAGGGAGGTTGGCGCTACACCTTC.

The sample holds a few counts of this clonotype. The rearrangement joins TRBV20-1 to TRBJ2-3; 14 positions match TRBD2. Germline V lookup: CDR1 DFQATT, CDR2 SNEGSKA (reference sequence). The V gene end was trimmed by 6 bases and the J gene end by 5 bases; junction bases not matched to a gene: 7. This CDR3 spans 15 amino acids. In nucleotides, the CDR3 is TGCAGTGCACCGACTAGCGGGGGGGCTGGAGATACGCAGTATTTT. Residues: CSAPTSGGAGDTQYF.

CDR3 sequence reads: CSVPYRDGYTF. CDR3 bases: TGCAGCGTTCCCTACAGGGATGGCTACACCTTC. The chain combines TRBV29-1 with TRBJ1-2; perhaps TRBD1 as D (6 bases). The CDR3 is 11 residues long. V was cut by 5 bases and J by 6 bases, with 10 bases left in between. CDR1 and CDR2 from the germline V gene are SQVTM and ANQGSEA.

Judged by abundance, this clonotype is medium-sized. This chain joins TRBV4-3 and TRBJ2-7; D may match TRBD1 or TRBD2 (5 bases each). V lost 0 bases and J 3 bases, leaving 21 bases between the germline ends. This CDR3 region has 18 residues. In germline, CDR1 is LGHNA, CDR2 YSLEER. The DNA for the CDR3 is TGCGCCAGCAGCCAAGACATGCCGGGTTGGGGGTCCAACTACGAGCAGTACTTC. It translates to CASSQDMPGWGSNYEQYF.

This clonotype is medium-sized (0.01 to 0.1%). This rearrangement joins TRBV12-3 or TRBV12-4 to TRBJ1-1; tentative D call: TRBD1 (5 bases). Trimming stripped 5 bases from V and 1 base from J, with 14 bases between. The CDR3 sequence is 15 residues long. CDR3 coding DNA: TGTGCCAGCAGTCGGACGGGGCAACAGAACACTGAAGCTTTCTTT. Its translation is CASSRTGQQNTEAFF.

This clonotype was found a few times. The chain has TRBV20-1 and TRBJ2-3; tentatively, D is TRBD1 or TRBD2 (6 bases each). CDR1 and CDR2 (germline): DFQATT, SNEGSKA (reference sequence). This CDR3 is 15 amino acids long. V was clipped by 0 bases and J by 6 bases, with 16 bases between them. CDR3 DNA sequence: TGCAGTGCTAGAGATGGGGGGCCTCGACCGGATACGCAGTATTTT. Translated: CSARDGGPRPDTQYF.

In this sample, this clonotype turned up many times. This chain connects TRBV29-1 to TRBJ2-7; no clear D. Germline values: CDR1 SQVTM, CDR2 ANQGSEA. CDR3 length: 14 amino acids. V lost 4 bases and J lost 5, with 18 bases in between. The CDR3 is CSVGLAAGAHEQYF. Here the CDR3 DNA reads TGCAGCGTTGGCTTGGCGGCAGGTGCCCACGAGCAGTACTTC.

The chain has TRBV7-9 and TRBJ2-2; the D is unclear. Germline CDR1 reads SEHNR; CDR2 reads FQNEAQ (reference sequence). With 4 bases removed from V and 8 bases from J, the gap between germline ends came to 14 bases. The CDR3 has 14 amino acids. The DNA for the CDR3 is TGTGCCAGCAGCTCCGACTCCTCGGCGGGGGAGCTGTTTTTT. Protein sequence: CASSSDSSAGELFF.

By sample fraction, this clonotype is medium-sized. The rearrangement joins TRBV5-1 to TRBJ2-4, with D perhaps matching TRBD2 (5 bases). This CDR3 contains 16 residues. CDR1 is SGHRS, CDR2 YFSETQ, per germline. Trimming took 0 bases from V and 2 from J, leaving 12 bases between them. Here the CDR3 reads CASSLGLPTTKNIQYF. The DNA for the CDR3 is TGCGCCAGCAGCTTGGGACTACCTACAACCAAAAACATTCAGTACTTC.

This clonotype was picked up many times. J is TRBJ2-1 and V is TRBV29-1; D unclear. The CDR3 consists of 11 residues. Germline V gene sequence: CDR1 SQVTM, CDR2 ANQGSEA. V gave up 6 bases and J gave up 8 bases, with 11 bases separating them. CDR3 residues: CSVIAVDEQFF. DNA for the CDR3: TGCAGCGTGATAGCAGTGGATGAGCAGTTCTTC.

Only one count was recorded for this clonotype. This chain uses TRBV6-2 or TRBV6-3 with TRBJ2-1; D assignment may be TRBD1 or TRBD2 (5 bases each). The CDR3 covers 14 residues. Trimming took off 7 bases at V and 9 bases at J, with 19 bases between the two ends. Germline loops: CDR1 MNHEY, CDR2 SVGEGT. The CDR3 region is CASTPGPPPGEQFF. CDR3 bases: TGTGCCAGCACCCCGGGACCTCCCCCGGGTGAGCAGTTCTTC.

CDR3 sequence (DNA): TGCAGTGCTAGAGCCCAGGGGACTAGCGTGCGCGAGCAGTACTTC. It codes for CSARAQGTSVREQYF. This chain joins TRBV20-1 and TRBJ2-7; 10 bases match TRBD2. Trimming removed 1 base from V and 6 bases from J; junction bases left unmatched: 9. This CDR3 spans 15 amino acids. Germline V gene lookup returns CDR1 DFQATT and CDR2 SNEGSKA (reference sequence).

V is TRBV10-3 and J is TRBJ2-1, with TRBD1 as a possible D gene (5 bases). Trimming removed 0 bases at V and 8 bases at J, with 11 bases between. The CDR3 consists of 14 residues. Looked up from germline, CDR1 is ENHRY and CDR2 is SYGVKD. The CDR3, as DNA: TGTGCCATCAGTGAGTCGGCAGGGATCGATGAGCAGTTCTTC. Translated: CAISESAGIDEQFF.

This clonotype was seen a few times. The chain has TRBV29-1 and TRBJ1-2; D possibly corresponds to TRBD1 (5 bases). The germline V and J ends were trimmed by 6 bases and 2 bases, with 16 bases remaining between them. This CDR3 has 14 amino acids. Germline values: CDR1 SQVTM, CDR2 ANQGSEA. As DNA, the CDR3 is TGCAGCGTAGACAAGGGGTCTCTCAACTATGGCTACACCTTC. It specifies CSVDKGSLNYGYTF.